This TCR beta chain was sequenced in a study of shared clonotypes between healthy human individuals. About this clone itself: What it binds is unknown.

The CDR3 has 12 amino acids. Germline CDR1 reads SGHNT; CDR2 reads YYREEE (reference sequence). With V trimmed by 1 base and J by 13 bases, 6 bases remained unmatched. This table comes from immunoSEQ multiplex PCR, and its TCRdb copy is limited to in-frame clones, with some not included. In the table there are under 1,100,000 clones, approximately 76% of which are singletons. Study results and caveats: Naive subsets generally had larger estimated richness than memory subsets.

The chain uses TRBV5-4 and TRBJ2-3, with 7 positions matching TRBD2. The sequenced sample was memory CD4+ T cells sorted from blood. Subset meaning: CD45RA-negative fraction. This sequence was found in a man younger than 35 in good health. Here the CDR3 DNA reads TGTGCCAGCAGCTTGTCCCTAGCGGAAAAGTATTTT. The encoded protein is CASSLSLAEKYF.